These 4 T cell receptor beta chains share one sample of origin, sequenced in a study of Graves' ophthalmopathy and Graves' hyperthyroidism. The sequenced template was RNA, covering the TCR beta CDR3 region. RT-PCR in the first round used HTBI primers; a second-round multiplex PCR followed. TCRdb redid the calling of the multiplex PCR reads with MiXCR, one entry per CDR3 protein. The data show some 250,000 distinct CDR3 sequences, 40% to 50% seen once. The sample taken for sequencing was peripheral blood. Receptors were obtained from an adult man with Graves' ophthalmopathy.

The V gene is TRBV29-1, the J gene TRBJ2-1; D perhaps matches TRBD1 (6 bases). The CDR3 length is 12 residues. Deletions cut 5 bases from V and 3 bases from J, with 8 bases between. Germline V CDR1 and CDR2: SQVTM, ANQGSEA. The CDR3 bases are TGCAGCGTTCAGGGGATCTACAATGAGCAGTTCTTC. Amino acids: CSVQGIYNEQFF.

The rearrangement links TRBV30 to TRBJ2-5, with D maybe TRBD1 (6 bases). Trimming stripped 0 bases from V and 7 bases from J, with 12 bases between. The CDR3 covers 13 residues. CDR1 is GTSNPN, CDR2 SVGIG, per germline (reference sequence). The DNA of the CDR3 is TGTGCCTGGAGTGTTGGGGGCTGGGGGACCCAGTACTTC. As protein: CAWSVGGWGTQYF. Combining the CDR3 with reference TRBV30 and TRBJ2-5 gives the whole variable domain SQTIHQWPATLVQPVGSPLSLECTVEGTSNPNLYWYRQAAGRGLQLLFYSVGIGQISSEVPQNLSASRPQDRQFILSSKKLLLSDSGFYLCAWSVGGWGTQYFGPGTRLLVL.

The V call is TRBV20-1, the J call TRBJ1-2, with D possibly TRBD1 on 6 matching bases. The CDR3 runs 12 residues. CDR1 and CDR2 (germline): DFQATT, SNEGSKA (reference sequence). Trimming shortened V by 8 bases and J by 10 bases, and 20 bases separated the two germline ends. CDR3 sequence (DNA): TGCAGTCCCTATTCCCCACAGGGTCCCTACACCTTC. This gives the protein CSPYSPQGPYTF.

V gene TRBV2 combines with J gene TRBJ2-2; D may be TRBD2 (5 bases). V lost 6 bases to trimming and J lost 11 bases, with 22 bases between them. Germline V gives CDR1 SNHLY, CDR2 FYNNEI. CDR3 length: 15 amino acids. This CDR3 is CASSGNGVLDNELFF. DNA of the CDR3: TGTGCCAGCAGCGGGAATGGGGTGCTCGACAATGAGCTGTTTTTT.